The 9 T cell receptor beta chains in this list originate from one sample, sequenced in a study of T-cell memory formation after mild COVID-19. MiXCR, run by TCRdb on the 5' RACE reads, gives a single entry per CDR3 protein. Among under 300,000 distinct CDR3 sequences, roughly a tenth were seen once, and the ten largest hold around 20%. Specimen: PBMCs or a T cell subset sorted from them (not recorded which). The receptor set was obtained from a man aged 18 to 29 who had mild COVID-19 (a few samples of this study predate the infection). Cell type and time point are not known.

CDR3 loop: CASSQEAAGDYNEQFF. In DNA form, the CDR3 reads TGCGCCAGCAGCCAAGAGGCAGCGGGGGACTACAATGAGCAGTTCTTC. The gene calls are TRBV4-3 and TRBJ2-1; 8 bases align to TRBD2. The germline CDR1 and CDR2 sequences are LGHNA and YSLEER. The length of the CDR3 is 16 residues. The trim removed 0 bases at V and 3 bases at J, leaving 4 bases unmatched.

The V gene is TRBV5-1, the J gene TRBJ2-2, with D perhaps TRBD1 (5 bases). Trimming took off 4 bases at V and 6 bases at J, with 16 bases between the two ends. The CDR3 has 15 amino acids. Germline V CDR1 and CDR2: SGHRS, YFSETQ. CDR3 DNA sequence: TGCGCCAGCAGCCCAGGACAATTTGGCGCCGGGGAGCTGTTTTTT. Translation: CASSPGQFGAGELFF.

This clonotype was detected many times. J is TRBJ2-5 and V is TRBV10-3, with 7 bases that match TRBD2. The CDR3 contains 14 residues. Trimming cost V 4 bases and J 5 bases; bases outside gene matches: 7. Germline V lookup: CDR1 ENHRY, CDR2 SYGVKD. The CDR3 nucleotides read TGTGCCATCAGTGCCACTATGGGGGGGGAGACCCAGTACTTC. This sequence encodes CAISATMGGETQYF.

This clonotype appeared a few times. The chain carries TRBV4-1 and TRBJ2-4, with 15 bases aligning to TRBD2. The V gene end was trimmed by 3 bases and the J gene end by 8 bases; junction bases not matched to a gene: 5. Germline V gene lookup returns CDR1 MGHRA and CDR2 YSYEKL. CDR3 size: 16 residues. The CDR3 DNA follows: TGCGCCAGCAGCCAGGAACGGACTAGCGGGGGGGACATTCAGTACTTC. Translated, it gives CASSQERTSGGDIQYF.

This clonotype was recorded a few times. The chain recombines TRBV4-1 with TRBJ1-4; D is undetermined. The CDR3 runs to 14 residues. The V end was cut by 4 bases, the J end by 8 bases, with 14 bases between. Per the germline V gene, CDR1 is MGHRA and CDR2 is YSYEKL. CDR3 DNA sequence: TGCGCCAGCAGCCTGGTAGTCGGTTTAGAAAAACTGTTTTTT. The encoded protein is CASSLVVGLEKLFF.

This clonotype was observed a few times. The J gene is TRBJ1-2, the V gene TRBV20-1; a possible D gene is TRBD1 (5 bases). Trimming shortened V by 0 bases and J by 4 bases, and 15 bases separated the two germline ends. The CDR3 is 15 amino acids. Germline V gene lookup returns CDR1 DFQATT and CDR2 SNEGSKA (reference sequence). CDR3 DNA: TGCAGTGCTAGAGACCCCGGGACCCCGTCCTATGGCTACACCTTC. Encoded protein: CSARDPGTPSYGYTF.

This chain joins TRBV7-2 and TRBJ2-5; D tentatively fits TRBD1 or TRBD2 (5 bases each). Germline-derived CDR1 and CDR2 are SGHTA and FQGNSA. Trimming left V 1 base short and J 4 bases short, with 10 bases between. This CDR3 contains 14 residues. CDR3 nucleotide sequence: TGTGCCAGCAGCTTAGATATGAGGGGAGAGACCCAGTACTTC. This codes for CASSLDMRGETQYF.

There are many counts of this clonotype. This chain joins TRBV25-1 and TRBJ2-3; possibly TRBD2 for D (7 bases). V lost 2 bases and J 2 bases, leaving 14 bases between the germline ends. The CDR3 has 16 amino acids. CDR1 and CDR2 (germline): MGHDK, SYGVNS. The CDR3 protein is CASSEPGEGNTDTQYF. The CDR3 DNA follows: TGTGCCAGCAGTGAACCAGGGGAGGGAAACACAGATACGCAGTATTTT.

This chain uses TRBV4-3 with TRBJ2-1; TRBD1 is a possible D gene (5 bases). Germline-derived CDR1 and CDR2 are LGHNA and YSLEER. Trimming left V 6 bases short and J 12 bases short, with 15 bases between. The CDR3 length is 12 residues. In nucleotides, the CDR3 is TGCGCCAGCAGTCGGACCCAGGGATCGCAGTTCTTC. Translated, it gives CASSRTQGSQFF.